This TCR beta chain was found in a study of shared clonotypes between healthy human individuals. Study context: Used for every donor were three CD4 naive, three CD4 memory, two CD8 naive and one CD8 memory plate.

Study observations and caveats: Generation probability values for non-shared clonotypes were lower than those for clonotypes shared by all four donors. Among donors, the sharing of clonotypes was expected to be influenced by sequencing depth.

Comment on this clone: Its antigen is unidentified. Other DNA sequences of this sample code for an identical CDR3.

CDR1 and CDR2 from the germline V gene are SEHNR and FQNEAQ (reference sequence). The V gene lost 0 bases and the J gene lost 4 bases, with 3 bases spanning the gap. The CDR3 runs to 12 residues. The protocol was immunoSEQ multiplex PCR, while the TCRdb copy is restricted to in-frame clones and leaves out a portion. The table lists roughly 2 million clones, around 96% of them singletons, with roughly 1% in the top ten. CD8 cells regarded as naive lacked CD45RO, were positively chosen for CCR7, and omitted terminally differentiated effector memory CD45RA+ cells. The chain links TRBV7-9 to TRBJ1-1, with no clear D. Sequenced input: naive CD8+ T cells sorted from blood. This TCR derives from a man between 18 and 35 years old in good health. The CDR3 region has the DNA TGTGCCAGCAGCTTAGCGGCCACTGAAGCTTTCTTT. Translating gives CASSLAATEAFF.